These 22 T cell receptor beta chains came from one sample sequenced in a study of blood T cell repertoires in COVID-19. Method: immunoSEQ multiplex PCR; TCRdb's copy keeps in-frame clones and lacks some. Among some 260,000 clones listed, 84% were seen once. The sequencing sample was made of PBMCs or T cells enriched from blood (not recorded which). These receptors came from a young man with acute COVID-19.

The rearrangement links TRBV11-2 to TRBJ1-1; D is unresolved. This CDR3 has 13 amino acids. V was trimmed by 5 bases and J by 5 bases, leaving 12 bases between them. Germline assignment: CDR1 SGHAT and CDR2 FQNNGV. CDR3 DNA sequence: TGTGCCAGCAGCGACCCCCGGAGGACTGAAGCTTTCTTT. Translating gives CASSDPRRTEAFF.

The V gene is TRBV20-1, the J gene TRBJ1-6; D unclear. The CDR3 totals 11 residues. Trimming left V 1 base short and J 10 bases short, with 5 bases between. Per germline, CDR1 DFQATT and CDR2 SNEGSKA (reference sequence). CDR3 loop: CSARVSSPLHF. CDR3 nucleotides: TGCAGTGCTAGAGTCTCCTCACCCCTCCACTTT.

This sequence joins TRBV6-4 and TRBJ1-2; D ambiguous. Germline assignment: CDR1 MRHNA and CDR2 SNTAGT. CDR3 length: 14 amino acids. Between the trimmed V and J ends, which lost 6 bases and 2 bases, there was a span of 13 bases. This CDR3 is CASSPDGENYGYTF. In DNA, the CDR3 is TGTGCCAGCAGCCCAGACGGAGAAAACTATGGCTACACCTTC.

The chain recombines TRBV4-1 with TRBJ1-4; TRBD1 is a possible D gene (6 bases). The V end lost 1 base, the J end lost 3 bases, and 9 bases lay between the germline ends. From germline, CDR1 is MGHRA and CDR2 YSYEKL. The CDR3 extends over 15 amino acids. The CDR3 region has the DNA TGCGCCAGCAGCCAAGCAGGGGTCTCTAATGAAAAACTGTTTTTT. Its translation: CASSQAGVSNEKLFF.

V and J are TRBV6-2 or TRBV6-3 and TRBJ2-7, with 9 bases aligning to TRBD2. Germline CDR1 MNHEY, CDR2 SVGEGT. V was pared by 2 bases and J by 2 bases, with 7 bases of the junction left unmatched. CDR3 length equals 16 residues. CDR3 protein: CASSYGGLAGTYEQYV. CDR3 in DNA: TGTGCCAGCAGTTACGGTGGTCTAGCGGGAACCTACGAGCAGTACGTC.

The J gene is TRBJ1-5, the V gene TRBV18, with a possible D match to TRBD1 (6 bases). The CDR3 runs to 16 residues. V lost 2 bases and J 0 bases, leaving 11 bases between the germline ends. The germline V gene encodes CDR1 KGHSH and CDR2 LQKENI. CDR3 residues: CASSPRTGNSNQPQHF. The CDR3, as DNA: TGTGCCAGCTCACCAAGAACAGGGAATAGCAATCAGCCCCAGCATTTT. Complete variable domain (other parts from reference TRBV18 and TRBJ1-5): NAGVMQNPRHLVRRRGQEARLRCSPMKGHSHVYWYRQLPEEGLKFMVYLQKENIIDESGMPKERFSAEFPKEGPSILRIQQVVRGDSAAYFCASSPRTGNSNQPQHFGDGTRLSIL.

The chain combines TRBV6-1 with TRBJ2-1; 16 bases are shared with TRBD2. V shed 4 bases, J shed 6 bases, and the junction held 12 bases outside the gene matches. CDR3 length equals 19 residues. The V gene's germline CDR1 is MNHNS and CDR2 SASEGT. The chain's CDR3 is CASSGGTSGGGSLSNEQFF. The CDR3 DNA reads TGTGCCAGCAGTGGTGGGACTAGCGGGGGGGGCAGTCTTTCCAATGAGCAGTTCTTC.

This chain joins TRBV6-5 and TRBJ2-3, with D unclear. The V and J ends lost 6 bases and 4 bases respectively, with 11 bases between them. The CDR3 loop spans 13 amino acids. The germline V gene has CDR1 MNHEY and CDR2 SVGAGI. The CDR3 DNA follows: TGTGCCAGCAGAACACAGAATTCAGATACGCAGTATTTT. It yields the protein CASRTQNSDTQYF.

This chain links TRBV30 with TRBJ1-3; D might be TRBD1 (6 bases). Trimming took 1 base from V and 4 from J, leaving 11 bases between them. CDR3 length: 14 amino acids. Germline V CDR1 and CDR2: GTSNPN, SVGIG (reference sequence). The CDR3 loop reads CAWSDRVIGNTIYF. The CDR3 DNA reads as TGTGCCTGGAGTGACAGGGTTATCGGAAACACCATATATTTT.

The rearrangement links TRBV7-9 to TRBJ1-1; weak D call: TRBD1 (6 bases). The CDR3 spans 12 residues. Trimming took off 3 bases at V and 7 bases at J, with 9 bases between the two ends. Germline values: CDR1 SEHNR, CDR2 FQNEAQ (reference sequence). For the CDR3, the DNA is TGTGCCAGCAGCTTCAGGGGCAGTGAAGCTTTCTTT. It translates to CASSFRGSEAFF.

The chain has TRBV3-1 (or the pseudogene TRBV3-2) and TRBJ1-2; tentative D call: TRBD1 (5 bases). Trimming removed 1 base at V and 6 bases at J, with 9 bases between. Germline CDR1 reads LGHDT; CDR2 reads YNNKEL (reference sequence). CDR3 length: 13 residues. For the CDR3, the DNA is TGTGCCAGCAGCCAAGTGGGGCCTGATGGCTACACCTTC. Its translation is CASSQVGPDGYTF.

The chain employs TRBV7-9 and TRBJ2-6; 9 nucleotides agree with TRBD1. The CDR3 sequence is 17 residues long. CDR1 and CDR2 (germline): SEHNR, FQNEAQ (reference sequence). J gave up 0 bases and V 5 bases, and 5 bases lay outside the gene matches. The CDR3: CASSAGQGRSGANVLTF. The CDR3 coding sequence is TGTGCCAGCAGCGCGGGACAGGGCCGCTCTGGGGCCAACGTCCTGACTTTC.

This chain uses TRBV14 with TRBJ2-1; TRBD2 aligns across 8 bases. This CDR3 spans 15 amino acids. Germline V lookup: CDR1 SGHDN, CDR2 FVKESK. V gave up 1 base and J gave up 2 bases; unmatched junction bases: 1. CDR3 sequence reads: CASSQAGGAYNEQFF. CDR3 sequence (DNA): TGTGCCAGCAGCCAAGCCGGGGGGGCCTACAATGAGCAGTTCTTC.

The chain uses TRBV6-5 and TRBJ1-1; the D is unclear. The CDR3 is 13 amino acids. The germline CDR1 and CDR2 sequences are MNHEY and SVGAGI. V gave up 5 bases and J gave up 2 bases, with 9 bases separating them. The CDR3 reads CASSPLGNTEAFF. Written as DNA, the CDR3 is TGTGCCAGCAGTCCCCTCGGTAACACTGAAGCTTTCTTT.

CDR3 residues: CASSSTRTGLSYEQYV. The CDR3 coding sequence is TGTGCCAGCAGTTCGACGAGGACAGGGCTCTCCTACGAGCAGTACGTC. The chain uses TRBV6-2 or TRBV6-3 and TRBJ2-7, with TRBD1 identical over 8 bases. Unmatched junction bases numbered 8, after V lost 4 bases and J lost 0 bases. This CDR3 spans 16 amino acids. Germline V gives CDR1 MNHEY, CDR2 SVGEGT.

The chain employs TRBV5-6 and TRBJ2-7; 7 nucleotides line up with TRBD2. V shed 0 bases, J shed 6 bases, and the junction held 6 bases outside the gene matches. Germline V CDR1 and CDR2: SGHDT, YYEEEE. The CDR3 contains 14 residues. The CDR3 DNA reads TGTGCCAGCAGCTTGGTGGCGGGAGTCGGCGAGCAGTACGTC. Residues: CASSLVAGVGEQYV.

The V and J genes are TRBV6-5 and TRBJ1-2; no clear D gene. CDR1 is MNHEY, CDR2 SVGAGI, per germline. The CDR3 length is 12 residues. Trimming removed 2 bases from V and 6 bases from J, with 7 bases in between. This chain's CDR3 is CASSYGGNGYTF. Here the CDR3 DNA reads TGTGCCAGCAGTTACGGCGGAAATGGCTACACCTTC.

The chain links TRBV10-3 to TRBJ1-1; D gene unclear. The V end was cut by 3 bases, the J end by 4 bases, with 15 bases between. CDR1 is ENHRY, CDR2 SYGVKD, per germline. The CDR3 consists of 15 residues. CDR3 coding DNA: TGTGCCATCAGTGACGCGGGAAGGGAAAGCACTGAAGCTTTCTTT. It translates to CAISDAGRESTEAFF.

This chain connects TRBV5-1 to TRBJ2-2; TRBD1 might be the D (6 bases). Trimming shortened V by 5 bases and J by 6 bases, and 20 bases separated the two germline ends. The CDR3 loop spans 16 amino acids. In germline, CDR1 is SGHRS, CDR2 YFSETQ. CDR3 nucleotides: TGCGCCAGCAGAGGGACCGGGCAGGGGTCGGCCGGGGAGCTGTTTTTT. Protein sequence: CASRGTGQGSAGELFF.

The V and J genes are TRBV4-1 and TRBJ1-6, with 7 nucleotides matching TRBD1. Germline CDR1 reads MGHRA; CDR2 reads YSYEKL. The CDR3 has 16 residues. V lost 2 bases and J lost 7; bases outside the gene matches: 8. CDR3 DNA: TGCGCCAGCAGCCAATCCGACAGGGTGGGGAATTCACCCCTCCACTTT. Its translation is CASSQSDRVGNSPLHF.

This chain joins TRBV20-1 and TRBJ2-2; 14 bases align to TRBD2. The V and J ends lost 3 bases and 4 bases, in that order; junction bases with no gene match: 13. Germline V gene lookup returns CDR1 DFQATT and CDR2 SNEGSKA (reference sequence). This CDR3 is built from 19 residues. The CDR3 DNA is TGCAGTGCTAGTGATTACGGGACTAGCGGGAGACTTTCCACCGGGGAGCTGTTTTTT. The encoded protein is CSASDYGTSGRLSTGELFF.

This clone was counted a few times. This chain links TRBV30 with TRBJ1-3; 7 bases align to TRBD1. The junction had 5 bases not matched to a gene; V was cut back by 0 bases and J by 15 bases. This CDR3 is built from 11 residues. The germline CDR1 and CDR2 sequences are GTSNPN and SVGIG (reference sequence). The CDR3 DNA reads as TGTGCCTGGAGTGTTATGGGACAGACATATTTT. It yields the protein CAWSVMGQTYF.